A single sample gave rise to the 28 T cell receptor beta chains below, sequenced in a study of blood T cell repertoires in COVID-19. The assay was immunoSEQ multiplex PCR, and TCRdb's table has in-frame clones only and misses some. The data contain about 300,000 clones, roughly 90% of them singletons. Input material: peripheral blood. The source is a man aged 18-30 years with active or convalescent COVID-19.

This chain uses TRBV7-6 with TRBJ1-6; 8 bases are shared with TRBD1. Trimming took 2 bases from V and 10 from J; bases not matched to a gene: 7. Germline CDR1 is SGHVS and CDR2 is FNYEAQ. This CDR3 is built from 15 residues. The CDR3 bases are TGTGCCAGCAGCTTATCAGGGGGCGAAGCGTCACCCCTCCACTTT. It specifies CASSLSGGEASPLHF.

The rearrangement links TRBV28 to TRBJ2-5; no clear D gene. This CDR3 comprises 13 residues. The V and J ends lost 2 bases and 7 bases respectively, with 11 bases between them. Germline V lookup: CDR1 MDHEN, CDR2 SYDVKM. CDR3 residues: CASSLRGVWTQYF. The CDR3 DNA sequence: TGTGCCAGCAGTTTAAGAGGAGTATGGACCCAGTACTTC.

The chain uses TRBV2 and TRBJ2-2; D may be TRBD2 (5 bases). The CDR3 runs 12 residues. Trimming pared 7 bases from V and 5 bases from J, leaving 8 bases between. The V gene's germline CDR1 is SNHLY and CDR2 FYNNEI. CDR3 region: CASIGGTGELFF. CDR3 coding DNA: TGTGCCAGCATTGGCGGGACCGGGGAGCTGTTTTTT.

As DNA, the CDR3 is TGCGCCAGCAGCTTGGACTTACAGGGCTCTGGAAACACCATATATTTT. It yields the protein CASSLDLQGSGNTIYF. The rearrangement uses TRBV5-1 and TRBJ1-3; a possible D gene is TRBD1 (6 bases). In germline, CDR1 is SGHRS, CDR2 YFSETQ. V was shortened by 0 bases and J by 0 bases, with 10 bases between the two germline ends. The CDR3 is 16 residues long. Supplemented by reference TRBV5-1 and TRBJ1-3, the full variable domain reads KAGVTQTPRYLIKTRGQQVTLSCSPISGHRSVSWYQQTPGQGLQFLFEYFSETQRNKGNFPGRFSGRQFSNSRSEMNVSTLELGDSALYLCASSLDLQGSGNTIYFGEGSWLTVV.

The chain employs TRBV2 and TRBJ1-5, with D maybe TRBD1 (5 bases). CDR3 length equals 15 residues. The ends were cut back, 4 bases at V and 0 bases at J, with 10 bases in the middle. Germline V CDR1 and CDR2: SNHLY, FYNNEI. CDR3 DNA: TGTGCCAGCAGTGGGCTACAGGATAGCAATCAGCCCCAGCATTTT. Protein: CASSGLQDSNQPQHF.

The V call is TRBV28, the J call TRBJ1-3; TRBD1 agrees at 9 bases. Germline V gene sequence: CDR1 MDHEN, CDR2 SYDVKM. The CDR3 has 15 residues. Losses at the gene ends were 3 bases for V and 4 bases for J; bases not matched to a gene: 4. The CDR3 DNA follows: TGTGCCAGCAGTTTGTCCGGGACAGGGGGAAACACCATATATTTT. Translated: CASSLSGTGGNTIYF.

The chain is built from TRBV6-1 and TRBJ2-7; a possible D gene is TRBD2 (5 bases). Germline-derived CDR1 and CDR2 are MNHNS and SASEGT. There are 15 residues in the CDR3. Trimming cost V 2 bases and J 3 bases, with 14 bases left between them. The DNA for the CDR3 is TGTGCCAGCAGTGAAACGGGGTACCGTTACTACGAGCAGTACTTC. This encodes CASSETGYRYYEQYF.

As concerns this clone: Other nucleotide sequences from this sample produce the same CDR3. The chain links TRBV5-1 to TRBJ2-7, with TRBD1 matching 7 bases. The CDR3 length is 15 residues. In germline, CDR1 is SGHRS, CDR2 YFSETQ. V gave up 0 bases and J gave up 3 bases; unmatched junction bases: 6. Here the CDR3 reads CASSLGDSISYEQYF. The CDR3 DNA reads as TGCGCCAGCAGCTTGGGGGACAGCATAAGCTACGAGCAGTACTTC.

The chain combines TRBV12-3 or TRBV12-4 with TRBJ2-1, with D possibly being TRBD2 (5 bases). The V end was cut by 7 bases, the J end by 7 bases, with 14 bases between. The CDR3 length is 13 residues. CDR3 DNA sequence: TGTGCCAGCACCTATCGGACGGGGAATGAGCAGTTCTTC. The encoded protein is CASTYRTGNEQFF.

Here the CDR3 reads CASSPAFGGTDTQYF. CDR3 in DNA: TGCGCCAGCAGCCCGGCGTTCGGAGGGACGGATACGCAGTATTTT. The chain combines TRBV5-1 with TRBJ2-3, with D perhaps matching TRBD2 (6 bases). CDR1 is SGHRS, CDR2 YFSETQ, per germline. V dropped 4 bases and J dropped 6 bases, with 18 bases sitting between them. This CDR3 is 15 amino acids long.

The gene calls are TRBV11-2 and TRBJ1-1, with TRBD1 identical over 7 bases. Trimming removed 5 bases from V and 1 base from J; junction bases left unmatched: 10. The germline gives CDR1 SGHAT, CDR2 FQNNGV. The CDR3 length is 16 residues. For the CDR3, the DNA is TGTGCCAGCAGCCCGAGGACAGGTGTGGGGAACACTGAAGCTTTCTTT. Residues: CASSPRTGVGNTEAFF.

The genes are TRBV27 and TRBJ2-2; perhaps TRBD1 as D (6 bases). The V gene's germline CDR1 is MNHEY and CDR2 SMNVEV (reference sequence). This CDR3 comprises 15 residues. The V and J ends lost 3 bases and 3 bases respectively, with 11 bases between them. CDR3 sequence: CASSFGTRHTGELFF. The DNA for the CDR3 is TGTGCCAGCAGTTTTGGGACAAGGCACACCGGGGAGCTGTTTTTT.

This chain links TRBV27 with TRBJ2-7, with 11 positions matching TRBD1. The V segment lost 3 bases and the J segment 7 bases; nucleotides outside the gene matches: 2. This CDR3 contains 13 residues. The V gene's germline CDR1 is MNHEY and CDR2 SMNVEV (reference sequence). The CDR3 DNA follows: TGTGCCAGCAGTTTTGGGACAGGGGGAGAGCAGTACTTC. Protein sequence: CASSFGTGGEQYF.

This clone showed up just a few times. This sequence joins TRBV7-2 and TRBJ1-5, with D possibly matching TRBD1 (6 bases). The CDR3 consists of 16 residues. CDR1 and CDR2 (germline): SGHTA, FQGNSA. Trimming left V 4 bases short and J 3 bases short, with 16 bases between. CDR3 sequence reads: CASSSTGHGTNQPQHF. The CDR3 DNA follows: TGTGCCAGCAGCTCTACGGGACACGGAACCAATCAGCCCCAGCATTTT. The whole variable domain, filled in from reference TRBV7-2 and TRBJ1-5, reads GAGVSQSPSNKVTEKGKDVELRCDPISGHTALYWYRQSLGQGLEFLIYFQGNSAPDKSGLPSDRFSAERTGGSVSTLTIQRTQQEDSAVYLCASSSTGHGTNQPQHFGDGTRLSIL.

This clone appeared a single time. V gene TRBV18 combines with J gene TRBJ1-5; D is unresolved. This CDR3 contains 15 residues. The germline CDR1 and CDR2 sequences are KGHSH and LQKENI. The V end was cut by 4 bases, the J end by 0 bases, with 10 bases between. The CDR3 loop reads CASSREEGSNQPQHF. CDR3 sequence (DNA): TGTGCCAGCTCACGAGAGGAGGGTAGCAATCAGCCCCAGCATTTT.

This chain joins TRBV2 and TRBJ2-1, with a possible D match to TRBD2 (7 bases). The ends were cut back, 9 bases at V and 3 bases at J, with 21 bases in the middle. In germline, CDR1 is SNHLY, CDR2 FYNNEI. The CDR3 totals 16 residues. CDR3 protein: CASGGRGAPLYNEQFF. CDR3 nucleotide sequence: TGTGCCAGTGGGGGTCGGGGGGCGCCCCTCTACAATGAGCAGTTCTTC.

In this sample, this clone turned up a few times. The CDR3 loop is CASSVRMGGDQPQHF. For the CDR3, the DNA is TGTGCCAGCAGTGTAAGGATGGGAGGGGATCAGCCCCAGCATTTT. The V call is TRBV2, the J call TRBJ1-5; a weak D match, TRBD1 (5 bases). Looked up from germline, CDR1 is SNHLY and CDR2 is FYNNEI. Between the trimmed V and J ends, which lost 4 bases and 5 bases, there was a span of 15 bases. The CDR3 is made up of 15 amino acids.

This CDR3 reads CASSLGHTDGENTEAFF. In DNA, the CDR3 is TGTGCCAGCAGCTTAGGCCACACGGACGGGGAGAACACTGAAGCTTTCTTT. V is TRBV11-2 and J is TRBJ1-1; D unresolved. The V end was cut by 1 base, the J end by 1 base, with 16 bases between. This CDR3 is built from 17 residues. Germline V gene lookup returns CDR1 SGHAT and CDR2 FQNNGV.

The J gene is TRBJ2-1, the V gene TRBV6-5; TRBD2 agrees at 11 bases. CDR1 and CDR2 (germline): MNHEY, SVGAGI. The length of the CDR3 is 14 residues. Trimming cost V 7 bases and J 9 bases; bases outside gene matches: 8. DNA for the CDR3: TGTGCCAGCAATATAGCGGGAGGGCCATTTGAGCAGTTCTTC. This encodes CASNIAGGPFEQFF.

The chain uses TRBV6-5 and TRBJ2-3, with 8 bases lining up with TRBD2. CDR3 size: 15 residues. The ends lost 7 bases at V and 0 bases at J; junction bases unmatched: 6. The germline CDR1 and CDR2 sequences are MNHEY and SVGAGI. The CDR3 DNA sequence: TGTGCCAGCAAACGAGCGGGGGCGAGCACAGATACGCAGTATTTT. Translating gives CASKRAGASTDTQYF.

This rearrangement joins TRBV28 to TRBJ1-5; perhaps TRBD1 as D (6 bases). V dropped 6 bases and J dropped 5 bases, with 11 bases sitting between them. This CDR3 comprises 13 residues. The V gene's germline CDR1 is MDHEN and CDR2 SYDVKM. This CDR3 is CASRWTDYQPQHF. Here the CDR3 DNA reads TGTGCCAGCAGATGGACAGACTATCAGCCCCAGCATTTT.

V usage is TRBV7-9 and J usage is TRBJ1-1; 10 bases fit TRBD1. V lost 2 bases to trimming and J lost 0 bases; unmatched junction nucleotides: 3. The germline CDR1 and CDR2 sequences are SEHNR and FQNEAQ (reference sequence). This CDR3 contains 16 residues. The CDR3 DNA sequence: TGTGCCAGCAGCTTATGGGACAGGGGCATGAACACTGAAGCTTTCTTT. Its protein product is CASSLWDRGMNTEAFF.

The V and J genes are TRBV7-6 and TRBJ2-3; D gene ambiguous. This CDR3 has 12 amino acids. Looked up from germline, CDR1 is SGHVS and CDR2 is FNYEAQ. V lost 5 bases and J 6 bases, leaving 9 bases between the germline ends. DNA for the CDR3: TGTGCCAGCAGCCTAATGCGGGATACGCAGTATTTT. Translating it yields CASSLMRDTQYF. Complete variable domain (other parts from reference TRBV7-6 and TRBJ2-3): GAGVSQSPRYKVTKRGQDVALRCDPISGHVSLYWYRQALGQGPEFLTYFNYEAQQDKSGLPNDRFSAERPEGSISTLTIQRTEQRDSAMYRCASSLMRDTQYFGPGTRLTVL.

V and J are TRBV5-1 and TRBJ1-2; maybe TRBD1 (5 bases). The CDR3 extends over 17 amino acids. V was clipped by 0 bases and J by 3 bases, with 18 bases between them. Germline assignment: CDR1 SGHRS and CDR2 YFSETQ. The CDR3 loop reads CASSLEGLPSPHYGYTF. The CDR3 bases are TGCGCCAGCAGCTTGGAGGGGCTCCCCTCCCCGCACTATGGCTACACCTTC.

The chain joins TRBV19 to TRBJ1-4; 9 bases align to TRBD1. After removal of 3 bases from V and 4 bases from J, the junction contained 0 bases not matched to a gene. Germline V gene lookup returns CDR1 LNHDA and CDR2 SQIVND (reference sequence). The CDR3 contains 14 residues. Here the CDR3 DNA reads TGTGCCAGTAGTATGGGACAGGGTAATGAAAAACTGTTTTTT. Protein: CASSMGQGNEKLFF. Variable domain in full (rest from reference TRBV19 and TRBJ1-4): DGGITQSPKYLFRKEGQNVTLSCEQNLNHDAMYWYRQDPGQGLRLIYYSQIVNDFQKGDIAEGYSVSREKKESFPLTVTSAQKNPTAFYLCASSMGQGNEKLFFGSGTQLSVL.

This sequence joins TRBV6-2 or TRBV6-3 and TRBJ1-1; D unresolved. Per germline, CDR1 MNHEY and CDR2 SVGEGT. The CDR3 totals 15 residues. Deletions cut 6 bases from V and 4 bases from J, with 18 bases between. CDR3 region: CASSLIAGLSTEAFF. Here the CDR3 DNA reads TGTGCCAGCAGCCTTATTGCGGGGTTGAGCACTGAAGCTTTCTTT.

V gene TRBV5-1 combines with J gene TRBJ2-3, with a tentative D call TRBD1 (6 bases). V dropped 0 bases and J dropped 5 bases, with 10 bases sitting between them. This CDR3 is built from 14 residues. Germline values: CDR1 SGHRS, CDR2 YFSETQ. CDR3 bases: TGCGCCAGCAGCTTGGGTGGGGGCGGAGATACGCAGTATTTT. This codes for CASSLGGGGDTQYF.

The chain's CDR3 is CASSLIAGGHGTQYF. The CDR3 DNA reads as TGCGCCAGCAGCTTAATAGCGGGGGGGCATGGGACCCAGTACTTC. The chain recombines TRBV5-1 with TRBJ2-5, with 11 positions matching TRBD2. Trimming removed 2 bases from V and 7 bases from J; junction bases left unmatched: 7. The CDR3 length is 15 residues. CDR1 is SGHRS and CDR2 is YFSETQ in the germline V gene.